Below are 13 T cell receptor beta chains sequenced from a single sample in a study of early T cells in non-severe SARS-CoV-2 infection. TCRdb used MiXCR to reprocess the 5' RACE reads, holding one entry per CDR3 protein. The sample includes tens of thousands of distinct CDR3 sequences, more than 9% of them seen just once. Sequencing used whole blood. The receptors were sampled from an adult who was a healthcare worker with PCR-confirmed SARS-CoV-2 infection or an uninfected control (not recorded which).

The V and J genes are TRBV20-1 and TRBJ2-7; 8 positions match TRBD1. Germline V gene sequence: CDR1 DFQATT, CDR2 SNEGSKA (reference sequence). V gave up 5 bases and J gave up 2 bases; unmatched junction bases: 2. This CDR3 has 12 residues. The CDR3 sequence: CSAGQGPYEQYF. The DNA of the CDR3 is TGCAGTGCTGGACAGGGACCCTACGAGCAGTACTTC.

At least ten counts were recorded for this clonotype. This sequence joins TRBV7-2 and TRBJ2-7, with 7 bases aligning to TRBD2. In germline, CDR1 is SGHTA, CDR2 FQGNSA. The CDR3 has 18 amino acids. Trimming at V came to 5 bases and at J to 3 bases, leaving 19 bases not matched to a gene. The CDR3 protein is CASSKGLGGSSLGYEQYF. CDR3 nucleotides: TGTGCCAGCAGCAAAGGACTAGGCGGTTCGTCGCTCGGCTACGAGCAGTACTTC.

The CDR3 is CALSRANRVNTEAFF. The CDR3 nucleotides are TGTGCCCTCAGTAGGGCCAACCGCGTGAACACTGAAGCTTTCTTT. This chain joins TRBV30 and TRBJ1-1; unclear D gene. V lost 8 bases, J lost 0 bases, and 19 bases lay in between. The length of the CDR3 is 15 residues. From germline, CDR1 is GTSNPN and CDR2 SVGIG (reference sequence).

The CDR3 is CAISAMQGRDEQYF. CDR3 coding DNA: TGTGCCATCAGTGCGATGCAGGGCCGGGACGAGCAGTACTTC. The chain links TRBV10-3 to TRBJ2-7; D may be TRBD1 (5 bases). V lost 4 bases and J lost 5, with 15 bases in between. This CDR3 is built from 14 residues. Germline CDR1 is ENHRY and CDR2 is SYGVKD.

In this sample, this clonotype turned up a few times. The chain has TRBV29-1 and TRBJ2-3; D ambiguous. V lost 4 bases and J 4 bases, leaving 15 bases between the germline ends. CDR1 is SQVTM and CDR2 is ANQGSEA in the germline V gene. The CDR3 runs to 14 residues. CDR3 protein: CSVGPGPRADTQYF. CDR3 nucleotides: TGCAGCGTTGGACCGGGCCCCCGGGCAGATACGCAGTATTTT.

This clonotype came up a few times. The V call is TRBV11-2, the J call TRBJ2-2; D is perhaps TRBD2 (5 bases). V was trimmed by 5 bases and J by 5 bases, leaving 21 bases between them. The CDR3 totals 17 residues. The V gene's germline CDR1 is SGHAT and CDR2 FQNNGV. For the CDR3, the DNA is TGTGCCAGCAGCCCAGCGGCGGCAGTCTTCCAGACCGGGGAGCTGTTTTTT. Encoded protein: CASSPAAAVFQTGELFF.

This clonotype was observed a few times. The CDR3 DNA reads as TGTGCCAGCAGTCTAGGCCCGACAGGACGCACAGATACGCAGTATTTT. Translation gives CASSLGPTGRTDTQYF. The chain joins TRBV12-3 or TRBV12-4 to TRBJ2-3; TRBD1 might be the D (6 bases). This CDR3 contains 16 residues. V lost 5 bases and J lost 1, with 16 bases in between.

CDR3 sequence reads: CASSPGLFAATDTQYF. In DNA form, the CDR3 reads TGTGCCAGCTCGCCGGGACTCTTCGCCGCGACAGATACGCAGTATTTT. The chain links TRBV18 to TRBJ2-3, with D maybe TRBD2 (6 bases). V shed 6 bases and J shed 3 bases, with 19 bases lying between them. From germline, CDR1 is KGHSH and CDR2 LQKENI. This CDR3 is 16 amino acids long.

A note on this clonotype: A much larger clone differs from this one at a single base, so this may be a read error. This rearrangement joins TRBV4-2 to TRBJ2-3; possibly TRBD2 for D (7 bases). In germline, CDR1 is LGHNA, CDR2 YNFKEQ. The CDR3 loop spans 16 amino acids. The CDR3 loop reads CVSSQEWRGPTDTQYF. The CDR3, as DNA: TGTGTCAGCAGCCAAGAGTGGCGGGGGCCTACAGATACGCAGTATTTT.

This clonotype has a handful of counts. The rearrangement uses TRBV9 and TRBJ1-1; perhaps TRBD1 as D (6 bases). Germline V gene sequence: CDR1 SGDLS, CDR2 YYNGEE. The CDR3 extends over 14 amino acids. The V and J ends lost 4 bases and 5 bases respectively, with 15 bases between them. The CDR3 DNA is TGTGCCAGCAGCCACCTCACAGGGTGTACTGAAGCTTTCTTT. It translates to CASSHLTGCTEAFF.

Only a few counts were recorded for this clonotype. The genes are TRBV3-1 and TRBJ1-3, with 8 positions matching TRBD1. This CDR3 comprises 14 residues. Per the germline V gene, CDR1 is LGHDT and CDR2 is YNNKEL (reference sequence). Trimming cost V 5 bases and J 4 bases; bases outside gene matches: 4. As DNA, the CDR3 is TGTGCCAGCAGCGCCCGGACAGGGGGAAACACCATATATTTT. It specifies CASSARTGGNTIYF.

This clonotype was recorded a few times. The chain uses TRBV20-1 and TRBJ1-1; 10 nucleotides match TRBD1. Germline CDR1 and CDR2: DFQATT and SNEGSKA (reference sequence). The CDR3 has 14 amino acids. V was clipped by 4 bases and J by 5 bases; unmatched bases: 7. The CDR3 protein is CSATGDRGSTEAFF. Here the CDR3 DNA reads TGCAGTGCTACAGGGGACAGGGGAAGTACTGAAGCTTTCTTT.

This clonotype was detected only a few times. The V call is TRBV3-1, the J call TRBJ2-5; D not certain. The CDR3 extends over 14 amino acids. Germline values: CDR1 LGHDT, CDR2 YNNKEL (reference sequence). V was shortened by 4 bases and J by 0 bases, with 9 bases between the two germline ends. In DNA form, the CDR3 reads TGTGCCAGCAGCCTCCTGCCGTACCAAGAGACCCAGTACTTC. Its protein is CASSLLPYQETQYF.